The present T cell receptor (delta chain) was sequenced within a study of gamma-delta T cells after stem cell transplantation. The CDR3 has 20 residues. With 0 bases removed from V and 4 bases from J, the gap between germline ends came to 29 bases. Germline values: CDR1 GEAIGNYY, CDR2 EKD. TCRdb processed the RT-PCR reads again with the CATT caller. The sample shows roughly 12,000 delta-chain clones, approximately 37% of them seen only once. Sequenced input: gamma-delta T cells. V gene TRDV2 combines with J gene TRDJ1, with D perhaps matching TRDD3 (5 bases). The sequence derives from a human donor. It is not recorded whose cells these are; they may come from a transplant donor. CDR3 bases: TGTGCCTGTGACACCTTTAAGAGCTTTCGCTGGGACCCGTACATCGATAAACTCATCTTT. This gives the protein CACDTFKSFRWDPYIDKLIF.